The clone carrying this TCR beta chain has a count of ten or more. Antigen unknown. This sample was included in a study of identical twins. Whole-study findings and limits: Twins showed weaker excess sharing in their beta out-of-frame sequences.

V shed 7 bases and J shed 2 bases, with 20 bases lying between them. The length of the CDR3 is 17 residues. MiXCR was run by TCRdb on the 5' RACE reads, yielding one entry per CDR3 protein. The sample consists of hundreds of thousands of distinct CDR3 sequences, 8% to 9% of them appearing once. The same specimen was also included in a second study, on yellow fever vaccine responses in identical twins.

The source of this sequence is a woman aged 18-35 years in good health. The specimen was PBMCs. The V and J genes are TRBV12-3 or TRBV12-4 and TRBJ2-2, with a weak D call TRBD2 (7 bases). CDR3 in amino acids: CASTPSRGAINTGELFF. The CDR3 DNA reads TGTGCCAGCACCCCCTCCCGGGGGGCGATTAACACCGGGGAGCTGTTTTTT.